The subject of this entry is one TCR beta chain. This entry is derived from a study of blood T cells in healthy people across ages. The trim removed 6 bases at V and 4 bases at J, leaving 19 bases unmatched. The CDR3 totals 18 residues. Germline values: CDR1 MNHNS, CDR2 SASEGT. For the second PCR, which ran for roughly 7 to 11 cycles, a sample-barcoded 5' primer and a J-beta primer mix were used. TCRdb fed the 5' RACE reads into MiXCR, producing one record per CDR3 protein. The table has 1.2 million to 1.5 million distinct CDR3 sequences, around 55% seen once. This receptor was obtained from a man in his late teens or twenties in good health. Material: blood. The chain is built from TRBV6-1 and TRBJ1-2; 8 nucleotides match TRBD1. The CDR3 DNA follows: TGTGCCAGCAGCCGACTCTTCGGGACAGGACATCAGGGCTATGGCTACACCTTC. It translates to CASSRLFGTGHQGYGYTF.